This record concerns one TCR beta chain sequence. The antigen is unknown. Sequencing was performed with immunoSEQ multiplex PCR; in TCRdb, only in-frame clones are kept and a portion is missing. Here the sample spans roughly 81,000 clones, 80% to 90% being singletons. The data originate from a study of T cell responses to AZD1222 COVID-19 vaccine. The overall study: Second-dose groups at about 4 or about 12 weeks were pooled. General observations from the study: Clonal diversity may have been underestimated in mostly white British donors.

The germline V and J ends were trimmed by 1 base and 1 base, with 20 bases remaining between them. Germline CDR1 MGHRA, CDR2 YSYEKL. This CDR3 is 19 amino acids long. The chain recombines TRBV4-1 with TRBJ2-1, with no clear D. The specimen was peripheral blood, collected on day 0 of AZD1222 vaccination. This receptor was identified in an adult in good health. CDR3 coding DNA: TGCGCCAGCAGCCAAGTCGCGGAGAAAGCCGTCCGATCCTACAATGAGCAGTTCTTC. Protein: CASSQVAEKAVRSYNEQFF.